This paragraph covers one T cell receptor beta chain sequence. This record comes from a study of shared clonotypes between healthy human individuals. Germline CDR1 MNHEY, CDR2 SVGAGI. The CDR3 loop spans 12 amino acids. The V end was cut by 6 bases, the J end by 2 bases, with 7 bases between. The assay was immunoSEQ multiplex PCR, and TCRdb's table has in-frame clones only and misses some. The sample has some 2.1 million clones, roughly 94% seen once. This TCR came from a man between 18 and 29 years old in good health. V usage is TRBV6-5 and J usage is TRBJ1-1; D unresolved. Sequencing used naive CD4+ T cells sorted from blood. The sample's subset: CD45RA+ positively selected. The CDR3 sequence is CASRGPNTEAFF. CDR3 sequence (DNA): TGTGCCAGCAGGGGTCCAAACACTGAAGCTTTCTTT.